The entry below describes one T cell receptor (beta chain). The data were taken from a study of CD4+ T cells in melanoma. Profiled with immunoSEQ multiplex PCR; TCRdb holds only in-frame clones, not every one. The profile shows over 8,000 clones, around 69% of them singletons. CDR3 length: 15 amino acids. Sequenced input: tumor tissue. This receptor was obtained from a human donor with melanoma. J is TRBJ2-5 and V is TRBV1; the D call TRBD2 from the table was never checked on the DNA. TRBV1 is a listed pseudogene. CDR3 nucleotides: TGCACCAGCAGCGTACCCGGGGGAGAACAAGAGACCCAGTACTTC. This encodes CTSSVPGGEQETQYF.